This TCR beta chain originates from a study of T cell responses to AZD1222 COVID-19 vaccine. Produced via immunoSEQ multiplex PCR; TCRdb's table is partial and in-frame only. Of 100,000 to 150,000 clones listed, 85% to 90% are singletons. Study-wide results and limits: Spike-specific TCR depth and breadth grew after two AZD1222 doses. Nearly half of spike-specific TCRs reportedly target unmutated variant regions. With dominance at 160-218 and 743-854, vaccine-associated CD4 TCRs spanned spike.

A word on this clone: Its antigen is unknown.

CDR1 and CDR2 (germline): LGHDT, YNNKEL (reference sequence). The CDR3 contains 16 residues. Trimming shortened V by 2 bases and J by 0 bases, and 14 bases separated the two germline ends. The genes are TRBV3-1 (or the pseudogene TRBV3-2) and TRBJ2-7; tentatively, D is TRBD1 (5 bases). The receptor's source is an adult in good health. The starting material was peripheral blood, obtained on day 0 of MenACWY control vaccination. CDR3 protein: CASSQTRSDSSYEQYF. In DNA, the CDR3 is TGTGCCAGCAGCCAAACGAGGAGCGACAGCTCCTACGAGCAGTACTTC.